This is a list of T cell receptor beta chains from one sample in a study of blood T cell repertoires in COVID-19. TCRdb keeps only in-frame clones here, not all; method: immunoSEQ multiplex PCR. The repertoire holds 350,000 to 500,000 clones, with around 90% as singletons. Sequenced material: peripheral blood. Every receptor here comes from a man aged 18 to 29 with COVID-19, enrolled during active disease. The CDR3 runs from the conserved cysteine through the conserved F or W. Fields, in order: CDR3 protein, clone size, V gene, CDR3 length, J gene. The size field is filled for only some rows; it gives once, few, many or a size class.

CDR3: CASSLVTSGPRRTDTQYF
size: NA
V: TRBV7-9
length: 18
J: TRBJ2-3

CDR3: CASSPRASGHNEQFF
size: NA
V: TRBV9
length: 15
J: TRBJ2-1

CDR3: CASSPGLAGRETQYF
size: NA
V: TRBV19
length: 15
J: TRBJ2-5

CDR3: CASRTQSNTEAFF
size: few
V: TRBV19
length: 13
J: TRBJ1-1

CDR3: CASSPQGHTEAFF
size: NA
V: TRBV9
length: 13
J: TRBJ1-1

CDR3: CASRAWDTLNSEQYF
size: NA
V: TRBV19
length: 15
J: TRBJ2-7

CDR3: CASSLARSYGGNTIYF
size: NA
V: TRBV11-2
length: 16
J: TRBJ1-3

CDR3: CASSLGSDEQYF
size: NA
V: TRBV5-4
length: 12
J: TRBJ2-7

CDR3: CASSPQNEGNTEAFF
size: NA
V: TRBV4-1
length: 15
J: TRBJ1-1

CDR3: CASSAGTGNGYTF
size: NA
V: TRBV19
length: 13
J: TRBJ1-2

CDR3: CASSPRGDSPRNTIYF
size: NA
V: TRBV9
length: 16
J: TRBJ1-3

CDR3: CASSQQGSGELFF
size: NA
V: TRBV3-1/TRBV3-2
length: 13
J: TRBJ2-2

CDR3: CASSVRGTSGNEQFF
size: NA
V: TRBV9
length: 15
J: TRBJ2-1

CDR3: CASSRESEKLFF
size: NA
V: TRBV18
length: 12
J: TRBJ1-4

CDR3: CASSQQTSGFYEQYF
size: NA
V: TRBV6-2/TRBV6-3
length: 15
J: TRBJ2-7

CDR3: CASSYLAGGREQFF
size: NA
V: TRBV7-9
length: 14
J: TRBJ2-1

CDR3: CASSLTGHHNQPQHF
size: NA
V: TRBV6-5
length: 15
J: TRBJ1-5

CDR3: CASSIGRHLNTGELFF
size: NA
V: TRBV19
length: 16
J: TRBJ2-2

CDR3: CASSLERRVSGNTIYF
size: NA
V: TRBV7-9
length: 16
J: TRBJ1-3

CDR3: CASSLGVIGQETQYF
size: NA
V: TRBV7-6
length: 15
J: TRBJ2-5

CDR3: CASSPGQNYGYTF
size: NA
V: TRBV7-9
length: 13
J: TRBJ1-2

CDR3: CASRSGTSMADEQFF
size: NA
V: TRBV6-5
length: 15
J: TRBJ2-1

CDR3: CASSPYRQLETQYF
size: NA
V: TRBV27
length: 14
J: TRBJ2-5

CDR3: CASSPAGSAKNIQYF
size: few
V: TRBV18
length: 15
J: TRBJ2-4

CDR3: CASSLGGTGGTTDTQYF
size: NA
V: TRBV5-1
length: 17
J: TRBJ2-3

CDR3: CASSDVANHINYEQYF
size: NA
V: TRBV5-4
length: 16
J: TRBJ2-7

CDR3: CASTPRGNGELFF
size: NA
V: TRBV6-5
length: 13
J: TRBJ2-2

CDR3: CASSPKASGSGNEQFF
size: NA
V: TRBV7-9
length: 16
J: TRBJ2-1

CDR3: CASSGGNYGYTF
size: NA
V: TRBV10-1
length: 12
J: TRBJ1-2

CDR3: CASSRRSDYGYTF
size: NA
V: TRBV3-1/TRBV3-2
length: 13
J: TRBJ1-2

CDR3: CASSVGKGEQYF
size: NA
V: TRBV9
length: 12
J: TRBJ2-7

CDR3: CASSEGQGVDEQYF
size: once
V: TRBV14
length: 14
J: TRBJ2-7

CDR3: CASSPGRAYEQYF
size: NA
V: TRBV5-1
length: 13
J: TRBJ2-7

CDR3: CASSFRTGGPVIGTQYF
size: NA
V: TRBV7-6
length: 17
J: TRBJ2-5

CDR3: CASSFNRGIQGYTF
size: NA
V: TRBV28
length: 14
J: TRBJ1-2

CDR3: CASSSRGPLAFF
size: NA
V: TRBV28
length: 12
J: TRBJ1-1

CDR3: CASSQNAPGDGTGELFF
size: NA
V: TRBV7-9
length: 17
J: TRBJ2-2

CDR3: CASSPGEGELFF
size: NA
V: TRBV11-2
length: 12
J: TRBJ2-2

CDR3: CASGSGGGYEQYF
size: NA
V: TRBV4-1
length: 13
J: TRBJ2-7

CDR3: CASSQYRDRRGTEAFF
size: NA
V: TRBV11-2
length: 16
J: TRBJ1-1

CDR3: CASSKRGIETQYF
size: NA
V: TRBV7-6
length: 13
J: TRBJ2-5

CDR3: CASMGGYAAANIQYF
size: NA
V: TRBV25-1
length: 15
J: TRBJ2-4

CDR3: CASSMLRDPQNQPQHF
size: NA
V: TRBV19
length: 16
J: TRBJ1-5

CDR3: CASSESQGTGELFF
size: NA
V: TRBV2
length: 14
J: TRBJ2-2

CDR3: CASSSPDRVSLYEQYF
size: NA
V: TRBV10-2
length: 16
J: TRBJ2-7

CDR3: CASSIAQRVTGELFF
size: NA
V: TRBV19
length: 15
J: TRBJ2-2

CDR3: CASSIWGDTQYF
size: NA
V: TRBV19
length: 12
J: TRBJ2-3

CDR3: CASSIRYRDGEQYF
size: NA
V: TRBV19
length: 14
J: TRBJ2-7

CDR3: CASSLRENTGELFF
size: NA
V: TRBV7-6
length: 14
J: TRBJ2-2

CDR3: CAWIKPGAGGTEAFF
size: NA
V: TRBV30
length: 15
J: TRBJ1-1

CDR3: CASSPSQSATGNTIYF
size: few
V: TRBV4-1
length: 16
J: TRBJ1-3

CDR3: CAGSSGGGNEKLFF
size: NA
V: TRBV6-5
length: 14
J: TRBJ1-4

CDR3: CASSPPGQGNTGELFF
size: NA
V: TRBV9
length: 16
J: TRBJ2-2

CDR3: CASSDGTASYEQYF
size: NA
V: TRBV10-1
length: 14
J: TRBJ2-7

CDR3: CASSLALLGQDTQYF
size: NA
V: TRBV11-2
length: 15
J: TRBJ2-3

CDR3: CSVVNRGKVDTQYF
size: NA
V: TRBV29-1
length: 14
J: TRBJ2-3

CDR3: CASSYTIAGGEYEQYF
size: NA
V: TRBV6-2/TRBV6-3
length: 16
J: TRBJ2-7

CDR3: CASSTGQGTGGELFF
size: NA
V: TRBV19
length: 15
J: TRBJ2-2